One and the same sample provided the 8 T cell receptor beta chains below, sequenced in a study of cytomegalovirus exposure and HLA in healthy donors (dated by TCRdb to about 2017). Library preparation used the immunoSEQ multiplex PCR assay. A mixture of 60 forward primers for TCR Vbeta segments and 13 reverse primers for TCR Jbeta segments was used in the multiplex PCR. Imported from immuneACCESS, the table was reduced by TCRdb to in-frame sequences with V and J called. These copies leave out some clones; in studies compared against another copy, an unresolved V gene accounts for under half, and the cause of the remainder is not known. The sample includes over 80,000 clones, with about 74% observed a single time. The ten largest account for around 2.8% of the sample. The sequenced sample consisted of PBMCs. Receptors originate from a man in his forties in good health and CMV-seronegative.

This sequence joins TRBV15 and TRBJ2-5; 8 positions agree with TRBD1. The closer fit of TRBJ2-7 to the DNA end suggests the J call may be wrong. This CDR3 spans 15 amino acids. Germline V gene data show CDR1 as LNHNV and CDR2 as YYDKDF (reference sequence). The CDR3 sequence: CATSREGRGPYEQYF. In DNA, the CDR3 is TGTGCCACCAGCAGAGAGGGCAGGGGGCCCTACGAGCAGTACTTC.

The chain joins TRBV2 to TRBJ1-5; D possibly corresponds to TRBD1 (5 bases). CDR1 and CDR2 from the germline V gene are SNHLY and FYNNEI. This CDR3 has 15 amino acids. V gave up 2 bases and J gave up 11 bases, with 19 bases separating them. In DNA form, the CDR3 reads TGTGCCAGCAGTGAATTGGGGCCCGGAACAGCCACCCAGCATTTT. Its protein is CASSELGPGTATQHF.

This clone was counted between two and nine times. The V call is TRBV2, the J call TRBJ2-7; tentative D call: TRBD1 (6 bases). Between the trimmed V and J ends, which lost 4 bases and 3 bases, there was a span of 16 bases. Germline assignment: CDR1 SNHLY and CDR2 FYNNEI. The CDR3 has 15 amino acids. CDR3 amino acids: CASSVQGSVFYEQYF. CDR3 DNA: TGTGCCAGCAGTGTGCAGGGGTCCGTATTCTACGAGCAGTACTTC.

This clone has just a few counts. The rearrangement uses TRBV19 and TRBJ1-5; D is uncertain. The germline CDR1 and CDR2 sequences are LNHDA and SQIVND (reference sequence). This CDR3 spans 15 amino acids. V was shortened by 4 bases and J by 0 bases, with 10 bases between the two germline ends. The CDR3 protein is CASSKAGNSNQPQHF. DNA of the CDR3: TGTGCCAGTAGTAAGGCGGGCAATAGCAATCAGCCCCAGCATTTT.

The rearrangement joins TRBV19 to TRBJ1-2; TRBD1 matches 7 bases. The J segment lost 8 bases and the V segment lost 3 bases, leaving 6 bases of the junction unmatched. Looked up from germline, CDR1 is LNHDA and CDR2 is SQIVND (reference sequence). The CDR3 spans 13 residues. CDR3 DNA sequence: TGTGCCAGTAGTATGCCCGGACAGGACGGCTACACCTTC. Encoded protein: CASSMPGQDGYTF.

Points on this clone: The conserved phenylalanine or tryptophan normally closing the CDR3 is absent here, so this likely arose from a read error. The gene calls are TRBV2 and TRBJ2-7; D is ambiguous. CDR3 length: 13 residues. The V gene's germline CDR1 is SNHLY and CDR2 FYNNEI. The germline V and J ends were trimmed by 5 bases and 9 bases, with 17 bases remaining between them. The CDR3 loop reads CASSNHVAPGQYL. The CDR3 DNA is TGTGCCAGCAGTAACCATGTGGCCCCTGGGCAGTACCTC.

The chain is built from TRBV4-3 and TRBJ2-7, with 8 bases aligning to TRBD1. V shed 1 base, J shed 2 bases, and the junction held 4 bases outside the gene matches. The CDR3 has 15 residues. Germline CDR1 reads LGHNA; CDR2 reads YSLEER. CDR3 sequence reads: CASSQGTGPAYEQYF. In nucleotides, the CDR3 is TGCGCCAGCAGCCAAGGGACAGGGCCAGCCTACGAGCAGTACTTC.

The chain links TRBV5-4 to TRBJ2-1; D perhaps matches TRBD2 (6 bases). The V end lost 1 base, the J end lost 4 bases, and 9 bases lay between the germline ends. In germline, CDR1 is SGHNT, CDR2 YYREEE (reference sequence). The CDR3 has 14 residues. The CDR3 sequence is CASSLSGTYNEQFF. DNA for the CDR3: TGTGCCAGCAGCTTGTCTGGGACTTACAATGAGCAGTTCTTC.